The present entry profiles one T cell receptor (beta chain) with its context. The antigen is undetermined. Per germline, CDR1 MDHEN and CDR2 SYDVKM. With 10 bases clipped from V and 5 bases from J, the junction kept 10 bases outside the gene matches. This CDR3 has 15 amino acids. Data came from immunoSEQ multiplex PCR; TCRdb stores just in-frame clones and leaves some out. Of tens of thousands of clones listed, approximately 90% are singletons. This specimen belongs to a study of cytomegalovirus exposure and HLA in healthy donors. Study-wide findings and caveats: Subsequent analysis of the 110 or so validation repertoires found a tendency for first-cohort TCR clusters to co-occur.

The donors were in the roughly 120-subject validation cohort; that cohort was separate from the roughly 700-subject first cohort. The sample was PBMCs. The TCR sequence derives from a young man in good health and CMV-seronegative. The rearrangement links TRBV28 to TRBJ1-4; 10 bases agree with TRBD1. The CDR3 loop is CATSPPGQGNEKLFF. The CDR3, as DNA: TGTGCCACCTCCCCGCCGGGACAGGGGAATGAAAAACTGTTTTTT.